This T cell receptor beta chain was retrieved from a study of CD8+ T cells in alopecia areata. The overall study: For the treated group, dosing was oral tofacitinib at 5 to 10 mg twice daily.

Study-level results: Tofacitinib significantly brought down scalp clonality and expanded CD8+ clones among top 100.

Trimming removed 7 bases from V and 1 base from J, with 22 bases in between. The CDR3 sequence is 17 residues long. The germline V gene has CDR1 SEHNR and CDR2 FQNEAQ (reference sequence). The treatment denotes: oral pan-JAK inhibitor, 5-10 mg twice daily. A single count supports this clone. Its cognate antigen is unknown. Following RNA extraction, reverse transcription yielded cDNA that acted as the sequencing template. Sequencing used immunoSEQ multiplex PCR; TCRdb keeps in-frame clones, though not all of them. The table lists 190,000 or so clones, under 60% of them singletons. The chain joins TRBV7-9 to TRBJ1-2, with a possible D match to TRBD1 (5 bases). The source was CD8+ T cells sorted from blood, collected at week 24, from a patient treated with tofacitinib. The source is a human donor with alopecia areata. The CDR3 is CASISTDSYPINYGYTF. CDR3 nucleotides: TGTGCCAGCATTTCGACCGACAGTTACCCCATTAACTATGGCTACACCTTC.